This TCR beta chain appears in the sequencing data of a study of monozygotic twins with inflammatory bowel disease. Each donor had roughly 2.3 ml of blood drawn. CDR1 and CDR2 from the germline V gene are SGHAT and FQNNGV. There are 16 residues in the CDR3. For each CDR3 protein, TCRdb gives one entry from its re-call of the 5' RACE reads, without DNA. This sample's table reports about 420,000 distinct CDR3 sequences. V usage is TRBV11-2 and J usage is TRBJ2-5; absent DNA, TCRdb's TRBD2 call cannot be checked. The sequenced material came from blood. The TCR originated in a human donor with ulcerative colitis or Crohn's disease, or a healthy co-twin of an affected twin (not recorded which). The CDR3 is CASSSPRLEGGETQYF.